Following are 2 T cell receptor beta chains from one sample sequenced in a study of cytomegalovirus exposure and HLA in healthy donors. The study ran its PCR with 60 Vbeta and 13 Jbeta primers. The protocol was immunoSEQ multiplex PCR, while the TCRdb copy is restricted to in-frame clones and leaves out a portion. This sample yields about 94,000 clones, of which around two thirds are seen a single time; about 3.8% belongs to the top ten. Sequencing input: PBMCs. The receptor set was obtained from a man aged 25 to 40 in good health and CMV-seronegative.

The rearrangement uses TRBV6-1 and TRBJ2-1, with 13 bases lining up with TRBD2. J gave up 7 bases and V 5 bases, and 5 bases lay outside the gene matches. Germline loops: CDR1 MNHNS, CDR2 SASEGT. The CDR3 consists of 15 residues. CDR3 DNA: TGTGCCAGCAGTATTACTAGCGGGGGGGCAAATGAGCAGTTCTTC. It is translated as CASSITSGGANEQFF.

This clone was counted a few times. Here the CDR3 reads CASSNEGAGNQPQHF. The CDR3 DNA follows: TGTGCCAGCAGCAATGAGGGGGCTGGCAATCAGCCCCAGCATTTT. The chain has TRBV7-2 and TRBJ1-5; 7 bases are shared with TRBD1. The CDR3 has 15 amino acids. CDR1 and CDR2 from the germline V gene are SGHTA and FQGNSA. J lost 2 bases, V lost 5 bases, and 6 bases had no gene match. Drawing the rest from reference TRBV7-2 and TRBJ1-5, the complete variable domain is GAGVSQSPSNKVTEKGKDVELRCDPISGHTALYWYRQSLGQGLEFLIYFQGNSAPDKSGLPSDRFSAERTGGSVSTLTIQRTQQEDSAVYLCASSNEGAGNQPQHFGDGTRLSIL.